What follows are 20 T cell receptor beta chains derived from one specimen sequenced in a study of blood T cell repertoires in COVID-19. The method was immunoSEQ multiplex PCR; TCRdb's version includes in-frame clones alone and lacks a portion of them. This table has around 69,000 clones, 84% appearing once. The sequencing sample was made of peripheral blood. Receptors originate from a man aged 50 to 60 with active COVID-19.

V is TRBV7-2 and J is TRBJ2-1, with 8 bases that match TRBD2. CDR1 and CDR2 from the germline V gene are SGHTA and FQGNSA. This CDR3 region has 15 residues. The V and J ends lost 5 bases and 3 bases, in that order; junction bases with no gene match: 6. In DNA, the CDR3 is TGTGCCAGCAGCCGCACTAGCGGAAACTACAATGAGCAGTTCTTC. Translating it yields CASSRTSGNYNEQFF.

V gene TRBV7-9 combines with J gene TRBJ2-1; the match to TRBD2 covers 7 bases. The CDR3 runs to 15 residues. The V and J ends lost 5 bases and 7 bases, in that order; junction bases with no gene match: 11. Germline CDR1 and CDR2: SEHNR and FQNEAQ (reference sequence). CDR3 region: CASSVLWGRANEQFF. The CDR3 DNA reads TGTGCCAGCAGCGTCCTATGGGGGAGGGCAAATGAGCAGTTCTTC.

The genes are TRBV5-4 and TRBJ2-7; 9 positions agree with TRBD1. The V gene's germline CDR1 is SGHNT and CDR2 YYREEE (reference sequence). The CDR3 spans 15 residues. The V segment lost 4 bases and the J segment 0 bases; nucleotides outside the gene matches: 5. The CDR3 loop reads CASSTKTGGSYEQYF. Written as DNA, the CDR3 is TGTGCCAGCAGCACTAAGACAGGGGGCTCCTACGAGCAGTACTTC.

The J gene is TRBJ1-6, the V gene TRBV5-1, with D unclear. The V gene lost 0 bases and the J gene lost 5 bases, with 6 bases spanning the gap. The CDR3 runs to 14 residues. The germline gives CDR1 SGHRS, CDR2 YFSETQ. The CDR3 loop reads CASSLDSNNSPLHF. In nucleotides, the CDR3 is TGCGCCAGCAGCTTGGACAGCAATAATTCACCCCTCCACTTT.

Only one count was recorded for this clone. The V gene is TRBV29-1, the J gene TRBJ2-3; perhaps TRBD2 as D (5 bases). The length of the CDR3 is 16 residues. With 1 base removed from V and 5 bases from J, the gap between germline ends came to 19 bases. The V gene's germline CDR1 is SQVTM and CDR2 ANQGSEA. The CDR3 DNA sequence: TGCAGCGTTGAAGGGTTGGCTAGCCGAAGACTAGATACGCAGTATTTT. Protein product: CSVEGLASRRLDTQYF.

This chain connects TRBV6-5 to TRBJ2-3; D is undetermined. The CDR3 has 14 residues. The germline gives CDR1 MNHEY, CDR2 SVGAGI. The V end was cut by 0 bases, the J end by 2 bases, with 6 bases between. The CDR3 coding sequence is TGTGCCAGCAGTTACTCTCACTCCACAGATACGCAGTATTTT. Its protein is CASSYSHSTDTQYF.

The CDR3 sequence: CASSLPGQGARGYTF. In nucleotides, the CDR3 is TGTGCCAGCAGTCTCCCGGGACAGGGGGCGCGAGGCTACACCTTC. The V gene is TRBV2, the J gene TRBJ1-2; 12 bases line up with TRBD1. The CDR3 consists of 15 residues. Germline values: CDR1 SNHLY, CDR2 FYNNEI. Trimming at V came to 5 bases and at J to 8 bases, leaving 9 bases not matched to a gene.

This clone was seen more than once but under ten times. The chain uses TRBV19 and TRBJ1-2; no firm D call. This CDR3 is 15 amino acids long. Germline lookup yields CDR1 LNHDA and CDR2 SQIVND (reference sequence). The germline V and J ends were trimmed by 6 bases and 1 base, with 15 bases remaining between them. The CDR3 coding sequence is TGTGCCAGTAGGGAGCCTGGCAGTTATAACTATGGCTACACCTTC. Its translation is CASREPGSYNYGYTF.

As concerns this clone: A read error may produce the germline difference seen at one junction end. This rearrangement joins TRBV4-2 to TRBJ2-7; TRBD1 might be the D (5 bases). CDR1 LGHNA and CDR2 YNFKEQ come from the germline V gene. The CDR3 sequence is 12 residues long. The CDR3 loop reads CASSDSERPVNF. The CDR3 region has the DNA TGTGCCAGCAGCGACAGCGAGAGGCCCGTGAACTTC.

The chain uses TRBV19 and TRBJ1-1; TRBD1 is a possible D gene (5 bases). V was shortened by 2 bases and J by 0 bases, with 10 bases between the two germline ends. Germline CDR1 reads LNHDA; CDR2 reads SQIVND (reference sequence). This CDR3 is 15 amino acids long. CDR3 protein: CASSINGGVNTEAFF. The CDR3 region has the DNA TGTGCCAGTAGTATAAACGGGGGGGTGAACACTGAAGCTTTCTTT.

This chain links TRBV5-4 with TRBJ1-2, with 8 bases aligning to TRBD1. CDR3 size: 14 residues. V lost 7 bases to trimming and J lost 5 bases; unmatched junction nucleotides: 10. Germline V CDR1 and CDR2: SGHNT, YYREEE (reference sequence). The CDR3 loop is CASLDREFQYGYTF. The CDR3, as DNA: TGTGCCAGCCTGGACAGGGAGTTCCAATATGGCTACACCTTC.

CDR3 amino acids: CASSYRGLAISNEQFF. CDR3 nucleotide sequence: TGTGCCAGCAGTTACCGCGGACTAGCAATTTCCAATGAGCAGTTCTTC. V is TRBV6-6 and J is TRBJ2-1, with 8 bases matching TRBD2. The CDR3 has 16 residues. V lost 2 bases and J lost 6; bases outside the gene matches: 9. Germline V gene lookup returns CDR1 MNHNY and CDR2 SVGAGI (reference sequence).

The V and J genes are TRBV6-5 and TRBJ1-1; D not resolved. This CDR3 spans 15 amino acids. Trimming took off 3 bases at V and 4 bases at J, with 15 bases between the two ends. From germline, CDR1 is MNHEY and CDR2 SVGAGI. CDR3 loop: CASSYTSREGTEAFF. The CDR3 coding sequence is TGTGCCAGCAGTTATACGAGCCGGGAGGGCACTGAAGCTTTCTTT.

The V and J genes are TRBV7-2 and TRBJ1-2; a possible D gene is TRBD1 (6 bases). From germline, CDR1 is SGHTA and CDR2 FQGNSA. With 3 bases removed from V and 3 bases from J, the gap between germline ends came to 11 bases. The CDR3 spans 14 residues. The chain's CDR3 is CASSFPGVDYGYTF. DNA of the CDR3: TGTGCCAGCAGCTTCCCAGGGGTTGACTATGGCTACACCTTC.

The V call is TRBV4-1, the J call TRBJ2-5; D possibly corresponds to TRBD2 (6 bases). The CDR3 is made up of 14 amino acids. Germline assignment: CDR1 MGHRA and CDR2 YSYEKL. V was cut by 0 bases and J by 5 bases, with 10 bases left in between. The CDR3 DNA is TGCGCCAGCAGCCAAGAGACAAGCGGGGAGACCCAGTACTTC. It translates to CASSQETSGETQYF.

The chain combines TRBV19 with TRBJ2-2, with D possibly TRBD2 on 6 matching bases. The germline V and J ends were trimmed by 6 bases and 4 bases, with 9 bases remaining between them. The CDR3 spans 13 residues. Germline V gene lookup returns CDR1 LNHDA and CDR2 SQIVND (reference sequence). DNA for the CDR3: TGTGCCAGTAGCCAACTAGCCACCGGGGAGCTGTTTTTT. Protein product: CASSQLATGELFF.

This clone was recorded a few times. This chain joins TRBV15 and TRBJ2-3; D is perhaps TRBD2 (7 bases). This CDR3 is built from 16 residues. Trimming removed 4 bases from V and 4 bases from J, with 18 bases in between. From germline, CDR1 is LNHNV and CDR2 YYDKDF (reference sequence). For the CDR3, the DNA is TGTGCCACCAGCACCTCTTGGGGGGGGGCTGCAGATACGCAGTATTTT. Protein product: CATSTSWGGAADTQYF.

This chain uses TRBV7-8 with TRBJ2-7; TRBD1 aligns across 8 bases. The V and J ends lost 7 bases and 0 bases, in that order; junction bases with no gene match: 5. The germline V gene has CDR1 SGHVS and CDR2 FQNEAQ. The CDR3 totals 14 residues. CDR3 sequence: CASTSGGFSYEQYF. CDR3 nucleotide sequence: TGTGCCAGCACCTCAGGGGGCTTCTCCTACGAGCAGTACTTC. The whole variable domain, filled in from reference TRBV7-8 and TRBJ2-7, reads GAGVSQSPRYKVAKRGQDVALRCDPISGHVSLFWYQQALGQGPEFLTYFQNEAQLDKSGLPSDRFFAERPEGSVSTLKIQRTQQEDSAVYLCASTSGGFSYEQYFGPGTRLTVT.

This clone was detected only a few times. This chain uses TRBV7-9 with TRBJ2-3; 9 nucleotides match TRBD1. CDR3 length: 14 amino acids. The ends lost 11 bases at V and 2 bases at J; junction bases unmatched: 8. Germline CDR1 and CDR2: SEHNR and FQNEAQ (reference sequence). This CDR3 is CAHTGTGSTDTQYF. The CDR3 DNA reads TGTGCCCACACGGGGACAGGGTCCACAGATACGCAGTATTTT.

Comments on this clone: The sample contains more than one DNA sequence encoding this CDR3. The J gene is TRBJ1-1, the V gene TRBV11-3; maybe TRBD1 (5 bases). V was clipped by 5 bases and J by 3 bases, with 10 bases between them. CDR1 SGHNT and CDR2 YENEEA come from the germline V gene. The CDR3 has 13 amino acids. The DNA for the CDR3 is TGTGCCAGCAGCCTCAACAGGTACACTGAAGCTTTCTTT. Its protein product is CASSLNRYTEAFF.